A selection of T cell receptor beta chains follows, all from one sample in a study of T cells in Graves' hyperthyroidism and ophthalmopathy. TCRdb ran MiXCR on the multiplex PCR reads and lists one entry per CDR3 protein. This sample has a few hundred thousand distinct CDR3 sequences, with approximately 23% found just once. The sample taken for sequencing was blood. Receptor source: a man aged 25-40 years with Graves' ophthalmopathy. The CDR3 runs from the conserved cysteine through the conserved F or W. Clone size is shown for a subset of rows, as once, few, many or a class of expanded clone.

clone_size	v_call	j_call	cdr3_length	cdr3_aa
.	TRBV20-1	TRBJ2-7	12	CSATQDRGEQYF
.	TRBV15	TRBJ2-2	12	CATSGGGGELFF
few	TRBV28	TRBJ1-2	13	CASTQNELNGYTF
.	TRBV24-1	TRBJ2-7	14	CATSDDRGIHEQYF
.	TRBV2	TRBJ2-3	17	CASRPLGLAESTDTQYF
many	TRBV7-2	TRBJ2-5	16	CASSSTGLAGVETQYF
.	TRBV5-1	TRBJ1-6	15	CASSLDIGVNSPLHF
many	TRBV5-1	TRBJ2-7	13	CASSTSGTYEQYF
many	TRBV6-1	TRBJ1-1	13	CASKRGLNTEAFF
many	TRBV12-3/TRBV12-4	TRBJ1-3	15	CASSPRTNSGNTIYF
many	TRBV28	TRBJ1-3	16	CASSQIGQLSGNTIYF
.	TRBV18	TRBJ2-1	15	CASSHDRGRINEQFF
.	TRBV29-1	TRBJ1-1	10	CSVEARGAFF
.	TRBV5-5	TRBJ2-7	14	CASTQAGPSYEQYF
few	TRBV5-1	TRBJ2-6	16	CASSLEALSGANVLTF
few	TRBV5-5	TRBJ1-1	14	CASRPMTPGAEAFF
.	TRBV28	TRBJ2-3	15	CASSAHYRGTDTQYF
.	TRBV24-1	TRBJ2-7	16	CATSDTTGGGSYEQYF
many	TRBV30	TRBJ1-6	14	CAWNRAPSKSPLHF
few	TRBV20-1	TRBJ2-6	15	CSASPTGAGANVLTF
few	TRBV3-1	TRBJ1-4	15	CASSRKGIANEKLFF
.	TRBV4-2	TRBJ2-7	15	CASSQARDGSYEQYF
many	TRBV9	TRBJ1-2	15	CASSPRRDRDYGYTF
.	TRBV7-8	TRBJ1-5	15	CASSSPGAGGQPQHF
few	TRBV6-1	TRBJ1-1	14	CASSLDRLTPEAFF
many	TRBV30	TRBJ2-5	13	CAWSVGRVETQYF
few	TRBV4-1	TRBJ2-7	15	CASSQVTGSSYEQYF
many	TRBV20-1	TRBJ2-3	15	CSAPMGEKGPDTQYF
.	TRBV20-1	TRBJ2-7	11	CSAGRDYEQYF
few	TRBV27	TRBJ1-6	15	CASSPGRGGGSPLHF
few	TRBV3-1	TRBJ2-4	13	CASSQDTALGQYF
few	TRBV27	TRBJ2-3	14	CASSRAGFTDTQYF
.	TRBV7-2	TRBJ2-2	16	CASSLWAGVRAGELFF
many	TRBV11-3	TRBJ2-2	13	CASGTVNTGELFF
many	TRBV7-2	TRBJ2-3	16	CASSLRLAASTDTQYF